The sequence of this TCR beta chain was determined in a study of spatial heterogeneity in lung cancer. About the study: The count of detected beta-chain sequences consistently exceeded that of alpha-chain sequences.

The CDR3 is 15 amino acids. From germline, CDR1 is SGHRS and CDR2 YFSETQ. V dropped 4 bases and J dropped 9; count of bases not matched to a gene: 10. General study points: TCRs found ubiquitously expanded in tumor appeared in blood more at resection than at follow-up.

By share, this clonotype counts as medium-sized. The antigen remains undetermined. The study tagged each TCR cDNA molecule with a unique molecular identifier. TCRdb re-called the 5' RACE reads through MiXCR, storing one row per CDR3 protein. The sample lists about 8,500 distinct CDR3 sequences, less than 9% occurring once. The sample's time point: sample taken at primary tumor resection. Without sorting, whole RNA was sequenced from tumor, nontumor lung or frozen PBMC. The sample in question was PBMCs, obtained at surgery. The sequence came from a female donor with early-stage non-small cell lung cancer. The rearrangement joins TRBV5-1 to TRBJ1-6; 7 positions match TRBD1. CDR3 bases: TGCGCCAGCAGCGGGGGGACAGCGGGGGTTTCACCCCTCCACTTT. Amino acids: CASSGGTAGVSPLHF.